Sequencing of this TCR beta chain was carried out in a study of blood T cell repertoires in COVID-19. Looking at the study overall: The United States, Italy and Spain were the sources of the acute and convalescent COVID-19 samples. Sources were T cells, B-cell-depleted T cells, or PBMCs; the material itself was cDNA or gDNA.

Germline V lookup: CDR1 SEHNR, CDR2 FQNEAQ (reference sequence). V lost 5 bases, J lost 1 base, and 8 bases lay in between. This CDR3 spans 13 amino acids. Authors' analysis steps: Amplifying reference gene primers gave estimates of nucleated cell counts. TCRdb's table, derived via immunoSEQ multiplex PCR, lists solely in-frame clones and lacks some. That table is the source of V, J and clone size, and D and trimming were worked out from the DNA. The sample records some 130,000 clones, around 83% being singletons. The sequence came from a human donor in a cohort sampled during active COVID-19. The V call is TRBV7-9, the J call TRBJ1-1, with no clear D. Sequenced: peripheral blood. The CDR3 DNA reads as TGTGCCAGCAGCATAACAAGGAACACTGAAGCTTTCTTT. Amino acids: CASSITRNTEAFF. Looking up the rest from reference TRBV7-9 and TRBJ1-1 gives the full variable domain: DTGVSQNPRHKITKRGQNVTFRCDPISEHNRLYWYRQTLGQGPEFLTYFQNEAQLEKSRLLSDRFSAERPKGSFSTLEIQRTEQGDSAMYLCASSITRNTEAFFGQGTRLTVV.